This T cell receptor beta chain was observed in a study of T cell responses to AZD1222 COVID-19 vaccine. The CDR3 runs to 17 residues. Trimming took 5 bases from V and 5 from J; bases not matched to a gene: 9. Germline V gene lookup returns CDR1 PRHDT and CDR2 FYEKMQ (reference sequence). General study points: An increase in Spike-specific TCR breadth and depth was observed after two AZD1222 doses.

In its sample, this clone was seen once. Its antigen is unknown. TCRdb keeps only in-frame clones here, not all; method: immunoSEQ multiplex PCR. This sample has 140,000 to 150,000 clones, with approximately 78% found just once. The chain joins TRBV13 to TRBJ2-5; 15 nucleotides line up with TRBD2. This TCR was sampled from an adult in good health. The specimen was peripheral blood, collected on day 0 of MenACWY control vaccination. The CDR3 here is CASSKGLAGGERETQYF. The DNA for the CDR3 is TGTGCCAGCAGCAAGGGACTAGCGGGGGGTGAGCGGGAGACCCAGTACTTC.